Here is one T cell receptor beta chain with its context. This sample stems from a study of memory CD4+ T cells and cytomegalovirus serostatus. Single viable CD3+CD4+CD8-CD45RO+ cells were sorted as the memory CD4+ T cells. The repertoire was sequenced with immunoSEQ multiplex PCR; TCRdb's copy has only in-frame clones and lacks some. The repertoire holds some 50,000 clones, 60% to 80% seen once, with roughly 1.2% in the top ten. V was shortened by 10 bases and J by 6 bases, with 18 bases between the two germline ends. Germline values: CDR1 ENHRY, CDR2 SYGVKD. CDR3 length: 14 residues. The TCR sequence derives from an adult in good health and CMV-seropositive. The specimen sequenced was memory CD4+ T cells from blood. This sequence joins TRBV10-3 and TRBJ2-2, with D perhaps matching TRBD2 (5 bases). The CDR3: CATGRLALAGELFF. In DNA, the CDR3 is TGTGCCACCGGCCGGCTAGCTCTCGCCGGGGAGCTGTTTTTT.